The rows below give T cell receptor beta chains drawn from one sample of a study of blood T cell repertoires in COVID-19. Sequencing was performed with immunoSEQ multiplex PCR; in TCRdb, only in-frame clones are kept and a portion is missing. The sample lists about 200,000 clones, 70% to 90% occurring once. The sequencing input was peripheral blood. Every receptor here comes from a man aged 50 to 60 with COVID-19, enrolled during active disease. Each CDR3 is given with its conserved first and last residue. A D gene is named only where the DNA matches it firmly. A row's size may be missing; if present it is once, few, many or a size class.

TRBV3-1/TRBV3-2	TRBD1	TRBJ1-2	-	CASSNHGGQGAYGYTF	TGTGCCAGCAGCAACCACGGGGGACAGGGAGCATATGGCTACACCTTC
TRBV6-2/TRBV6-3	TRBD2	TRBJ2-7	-	CASSYPTLGAGVGEQYF	TGTGCCAGCAGTTACCCGACCCTTGGCGCGGGAGTTGGTGAGCAGTACTTC
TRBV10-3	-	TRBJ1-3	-	CAIRRQTGSGNTIYF	TGTGCCATCAGGAGACAGACGGGCTCTGGAAACACCATATATTTT
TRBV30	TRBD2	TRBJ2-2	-	CAWSVPLAADTGELFF	TGTGCCTGGAGTGTACCCCTAGCGGCCGACACCGGGGAGCTGTTTTTT
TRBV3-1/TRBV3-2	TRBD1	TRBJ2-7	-	CASSPHGQGAYEQYF	TGTGCCAGCAGCCCCCATGGCCAGGGGGCTTACGAGCAGTACTTC
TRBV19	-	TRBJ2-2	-	CASSPYRGGNTGELFF	TGTGCCAGTAGTCCCTACAGGGGGGGGAACACCGGGGAGCTGTTTTTT
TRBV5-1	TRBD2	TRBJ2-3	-	CASSLAASGIDTQYF	TGCGCCAGCAGCTTGGCCGCTAGCGGCATAGATACGCAGTATTTT
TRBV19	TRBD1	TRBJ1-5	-	CASRTTGTGILNQPQHF	TGTGCCAGTAGAACAACCGGGACAGGGATCCTCAATCAGCCCCAGCATTTT
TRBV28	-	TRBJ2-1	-	CASDSPHEQFF	TGTGCCAGCGACAGTCCCCATGAGCAGTTCTTC
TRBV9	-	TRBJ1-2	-	CASSVGQGLGYTF	TGTGCCAGCAGCGTAGGTCAGGGCCTTGGCTACACCTTC
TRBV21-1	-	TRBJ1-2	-	CASSKVDTPSNYGYTF	TGTGCCAGCAGCAAAGTTGATACTCCCTCGAACTATGGCTACACCTTC
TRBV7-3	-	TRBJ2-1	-	CASSRSPSSYNEQFF	TGTGCCAGCAGCCGGTCCCCGAGCTCCTACAATGAGCAGTTCTTC
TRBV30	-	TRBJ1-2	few	CAWATEANYGYTF	TGTGCCTGGGCTACGGAGGCTAACTATGGCTACACCTTC
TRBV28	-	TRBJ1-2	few	CASSFGQTSNYGYTF	TGTGCCAGCAGTTTTGGGCAGACATCTAACTATGGCTACACCTTC
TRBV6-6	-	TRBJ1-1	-	CASIPRVNTEAFF	TGTGCCAGCATCCCCAGGGTGAACACTGAAGCTTTCTTT
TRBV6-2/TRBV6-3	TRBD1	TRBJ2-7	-	CASSNNVLPGQGGYEQYF	TGTGCCAGCAGTAACAATGTCCTCCCGGGACAGGGGGGCTACGAGCAGTACTTC
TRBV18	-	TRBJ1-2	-	CASSPPQAYDYGYTF	TGTGCCAGCTCACCACCCCAGGCCTACGACTATGGCTACACCTTC
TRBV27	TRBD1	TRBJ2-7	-	CASSYGQGSYEQYF	TGTGCCAGCAGTTACGGACAGGGCTCCTACGAGCAGTACTTC
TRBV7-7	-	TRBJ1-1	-	CASSQQRNTEAFF	TGTGCTAGCAGCCAACAGAGGAACACTGAAGCTTTCTTT
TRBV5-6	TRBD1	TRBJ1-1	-	CASSLGWNRGTEAFF	TGTGCCAGCAGCTTGGGCTGGAACAGGGGCACTGAAGCTTTCTTT
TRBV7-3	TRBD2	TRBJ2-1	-	CASSLGGLAGVRENEQFF	TGTGCCAGCAGCTTAGGGGGACTAGCGGGAGTAAGGGAAAATGAGCAGTTCTTC
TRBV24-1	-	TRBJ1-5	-	CATSDPQGGNQPQHF	TGTGCCACCAGTGACCCACAGGGTGGCAATCAGCCCCAGCATTTT
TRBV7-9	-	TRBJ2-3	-	CASSHGGSGGEWYTQYF	TGTGCCAGCAGCCATGGGGGTTCCGGGGGAGAGTGGTATACGCAGTATTTT
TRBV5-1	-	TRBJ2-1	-	CASSLQGQSSYNEQFF	TGCGCCAGCAGCTTACAGGGCCAAAGCTCCTACAATGAGCAGTTCTTC
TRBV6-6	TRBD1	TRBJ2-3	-	CASSYSTGGSDTQYF	TGTGCCAGCAGTTACTCTACAGGGGGCTCAGATACGCAGTATTTT
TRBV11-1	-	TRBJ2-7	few	CASSLIAGTNSYEQYF	TGTGCCAGCAGCTTAATTGCCGGGACAAACTCCTACGAGCAGTACTTC
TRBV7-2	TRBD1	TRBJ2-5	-	CASSKQVGGTGAVETQYF	TGTGCCAGCAGCAAACAGGTGGGGGGGACAGGGGCCGTTGAGACCCAGTACTTC
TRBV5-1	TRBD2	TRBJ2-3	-	CASSRLAGATDTQYF	TGCGCCAGCAGTCGACTAGCGGGGGCCACAGATACGCAGTATTTT
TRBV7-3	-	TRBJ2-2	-	CASSPQTTGTGELFF	TGTGCCAGCAGCCCCCAAACCACGGGAACCGGGGAGTTGTTTTTT